The following is a T cell receptor (beta chain) sequence with its context. The antigen remains undetermined. Looked up from germline, CDR1 is MNHEY and CDR2 is SMNVEV (reference sequence). CDR3 length: 14 amino acids. The V end lost 5 bases, the J end lost 5 bases, and 15 bases lay between the germline ends. This sample stems from a study of CD8 T cells in Susac syndrome. Study-wide findings and caveats: An acknowledgment was made by the study that its TCR sequencing and HLA analysis involved relatively few individuals.

Sequencing targeted TCR beta in T cells from blood (CD8+ and CD4+). A quantity of about 0.5 to 1 ug RNA underwent reverse transcription using random hexamers. Coverage of TCR beta CDR3 amplification by immunoSEQ multiplex PCR extended to 54 Vbeta and 13 Jbeta. TCRdb called the immunoSEQ multiplex PCR reads again in MiXCR, with one record for every CDR3 protein. Here the sample spans about 150,000 distinct CDR3 sequences, 94% being singletons. The source material was CD8+ T cells from PBMCs. The chain combines TRBV27 with TRBJ1-1; weak D call: TRBD1 (6 bases). This receptor was taken from a human donor with multiple sclerosis. The CDR3 DNA is TGTGCCAGCAGTATATACAGGGAGGGGACTGAAGCTTTCTTT. It specifies CASSIYREGTEAFF.